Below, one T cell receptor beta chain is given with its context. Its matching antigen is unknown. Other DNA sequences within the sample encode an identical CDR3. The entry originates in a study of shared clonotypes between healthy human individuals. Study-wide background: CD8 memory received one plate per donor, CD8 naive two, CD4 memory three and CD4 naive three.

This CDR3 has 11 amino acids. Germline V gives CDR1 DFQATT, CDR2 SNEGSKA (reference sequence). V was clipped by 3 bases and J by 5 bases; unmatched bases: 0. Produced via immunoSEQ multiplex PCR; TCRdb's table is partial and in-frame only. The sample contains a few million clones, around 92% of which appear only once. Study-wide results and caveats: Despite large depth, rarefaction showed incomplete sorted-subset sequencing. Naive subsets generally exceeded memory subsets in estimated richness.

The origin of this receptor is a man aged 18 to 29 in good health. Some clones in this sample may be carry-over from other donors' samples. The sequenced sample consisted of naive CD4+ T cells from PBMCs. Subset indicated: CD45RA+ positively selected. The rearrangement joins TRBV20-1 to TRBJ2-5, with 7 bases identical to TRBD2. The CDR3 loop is CSASGGETQYF. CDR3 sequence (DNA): TGCAGTGCTAGCGGGGGGGAGACCCAGTACTTC.